This record covers a single TCR beta chain. Antigen unknown. This sample stems from a study of shared clonotypes between healthy human individuals. There are 14 residues in the CDR3. Trimming stripped 4 bases from V and 6 bases from J, with 18 bases between. Germline loops: CDR1 SQVTM, CDR2 ANQGSEA. Notes on the study in general: Collection of samples was limited to blood; tissue repertoires likely differ. Memory subsets had estimated richness that was generally smaller than that of naive subsets.

The run depth of the assay was deep. Libraries were prepared by immunoSEQ multiplex PCR; TCRdb keeps only in-frame clonotypes and omits some of them. The sample has about 710,000 clones, around 73% seen once. The origin of this receptor is a woman in her 30s in good health. V usage is TRBV29-1 and J usage is TRBJ1-2, with D possibly being TRBD1 (5 bases). The sequencing sample was made of memory CD4+ T cells sorted from blood. The subset denotes: CD45RA-negative fraction. The CDR3 nucleotides read TGCAGCGTTGCCGGCTTGAGGAGGGGCCATGGCTACACCTTC. This codes for CSVAGLRRGHGYTF.